Each of the 13 T cell receptor beta chains below was sequenced from the same sample in a study of blood T cell repertoires in COVID-19. Data came from immunoSEQ multiplex PCR; TCRdb stores just in-frame clones and leaves some out. Here the sample spans about 190,000 clones, more than 85% being singletons. The specimen was peripheral blood. Source of these receptors: a man younger than 40 with acute or convalescent COVID-19.

This clone was seen a few times. The chain carries TRBV5-8 and TRBJ1-1; D uncertain. Germline V gene lookup returns CDR1 SGHTS and CDR2 YDEGEE. V was cut by 2 bases and J by 3 bases, with 11 bases left in between. CDR3 length: 14 residues. The CDR3 region has the DNA TGTGCCAGCAGCTTTATCCCGGGAGACACTGAAGCTTTCTTT. It yields the protein CASSFIPGDTEAFF.

This chain joins TRBV3-1 (or the pseudogene TRBV3-2) and TRBJ1-4; D is possibly TRBD1 (5 bases). Trimming removed 8 bases at V and 8 bases at J, with 15 bases between. The length of the CDR3 is 13 residues. Germline V gene sequence: CDR1 LGHDT, CDR2 YNNKEL (reference sequence). The CDR3 coding sequence is TGTGCCAGCGCGGCAGGGATGAGAGAAAAACTGTTTTTT. Amino acids: CASAAGMREKLFF.

The chain combines TRBV18 with TRBJ1-4; D ambiguous. CDR3 size: 16 residues. The germline CDR1 and CDR2 sequences are KGHSH and LQKENI. With 4 bases removed from V and 0 bases from J, the gap between germline ends came to 12 bases. The CDR3 sequence: CASSLLVPATNEKLFF. In DNA, the CDR3 is TGTGCCAGCTCACTTCTCGTCCCGGCAACTAATGAAAAACTGTTTTTT.

The rearrangement uses TRBV27 and TRBJ2-1; D is perhaps TRBD1 (6 bases). The length of the CDR3 is 13 residues. Germline loops: CDR1 MNHEY, CDR2 SMNVEV (reference sequence). The V end was cut by 6 bases, the J end by 9 bases, with 15 bases between. Written as DNA, the CDR3 is TGTGCCAGCAGCCCGGGCCAGACAGGTGAGCAGTTCTTC. It translates to CASSPGQTGEQFF.

The chain employs TRBV30 and TRBJ1-1; the match to TRBD1 covers 7 bases. V was pared by 4 bases and J by 1 base, with 9 bases of the junction left unmatched. The CDR3 covers 15 residues. Germline CDR1 is GTSNPN and CDR2 is SVGIG (reference sequence). This CDR3 is CAWIFIRTGNTEAFF. CDR3 coding DNA: TGTGCCTGGATCTTTATCCGGACAGGGAACACTGAAGCTTTCTTT.

The gene calls are TRBV19 and TRBJ2-6; TRBD2 is a possible D gene (5 bases). Trimming cost V 4 bases and J 0 bases, with 7 bases left between them. The CDR3 has 15 amino acids. From germline, CDR1 is LNHDA and CDR2 SQIVND (reference sequence). CDR3 residues: CASSRGISGANVLTF. CDR3 DNA: TGTGCCAGTAGTAGAGGGATCTCTGGGGCCAACGTCCTGACTTTC. The whole variable domain, filled in from reference TRBV19 and TRBJ2-6, reads DGGITQSPKYLFRKEGQNVTLSCEQNLNHDAMYWYRQDPGQGLRLIYYSQIVNDFQKGDIAEGYSVSREKKESFPLTVTSAQKNPTAFYLCASSRGISGANVLTFGAGSRLTVL.

This chain links TRBV7-6 with TRBJ2-5; 8 bases map to TRBD2. This CDR3 is built from 17 residues. The germline V gene has CDR1 SGHVS and CDR2 FNYEAQ. V was clipped by 1 base and J by 2 bases; unmatched bases: 9. The CDR3 region has the DNA TGTGCCAGCAGCTTAGGGGTTGGTAGCGGGAAACAAGAGACCCAGTACTTC. Translated, it gives CASSLGVGSGKQETQYF.

The chain joins TRBV18 to TRBJ2-2, with a tentative D call TRBD1 (6 bases). V dropped 0 bases and J dropped 10 bases, with 15 bases sitting between them. Germline V lookup: CDR1 KGHSH, CDR2 LQKENI. This CDR3 contains 15 residues. In DNA form, the CDR3 reads TGTGCCAGCTCACCACCGGCAAGCAGGGGCGAGGAGCTGTTTTTT. This encodes CASSPPASRGEELFF.

V is TRBV6-5 and J is TRBJ1-2, with a weak D call TRBD1 (5 bases). The CDR3 spans 15 residues. The germline V and J ends were trimmed by 0 bases and 4 bases, with 12 bases remaining between them. The germline gives CDR1 MNHEY, CDR2 SVGAGI. Here the CDR3 DNA reads TGTGCCAGCAGTTACTCAAAGGGGCCCTCCTATGGCTACACCTTC. Amino acids: CASSYSKGPSYGYTF.

The DNA of the CDR3 is TGCGCCAGCAGCCAAGCCATCGGGTCCACTCAACTCTCTGGGGCCAACGTCCTGACTTTC. As protein: CASSQAIGSTQLSGANVLTF. V is TRBV4-1 and J is TRBJ2-6; D unresolved. The CDR3 contains 20 residues. With 1 base removed from V and 0 bases from J, the gap between germline ends came to 19 bases. CDR1 and CDR2 (germline): MGHRA, YSYEKL.

The rearrangement joins TRBV7-3 to TRBJ2-1, with D hard to call. Germline values: CDR1 SGHTA, CDR2 FQGTGA. The ends were cut back, 1 base at V and 9 bases at J, with 10 bases in the middle. This CDR3 is built from 13 residues. CDR3 DNA sequence: TGTGCCAGCAGCTTAATAAGTCAGGCTGAGCAGTTCTTC. Protein product: CASSLISQAEQFF.

This clone was detected once. The genes are TRBV4-1 and TRBJ2-1, with 7 bases fitting TRBD2. V was pared by 1 base and J by 5 bases, with 11 bases of the junction left unmatched. Looked up from germline, CDR1 is MGHRA and CDR2 is YSYEKL. The CDR3 has 17 amino acids. The CDR3 nucleotides are TGCGCCAGCAGCCAAGTCGCGGCTAGCGGAAAAAACAATGAGCAGTTCTTC. Translating it yields CASSQVAASGKNNEQFF.

The rearrangement uses TRBV30 and TRBJ1-5; D possibly corresponds to TRBD1 (6 bases). The V and J ends lost 4 bases and 2 bases respectively, with 15 bases between them. Germline CDR1 and CDR2: GTSNPN and SVGIG (reference sequence). The CDR3 length is 15 residues. CDR3 in amino acids: CAWNQGGAGNQPQHF. CDR3 bases: TGTGCCTGGAACCAAGGGGGGGCTGGCAATCAGCCCCAGCATTTT.